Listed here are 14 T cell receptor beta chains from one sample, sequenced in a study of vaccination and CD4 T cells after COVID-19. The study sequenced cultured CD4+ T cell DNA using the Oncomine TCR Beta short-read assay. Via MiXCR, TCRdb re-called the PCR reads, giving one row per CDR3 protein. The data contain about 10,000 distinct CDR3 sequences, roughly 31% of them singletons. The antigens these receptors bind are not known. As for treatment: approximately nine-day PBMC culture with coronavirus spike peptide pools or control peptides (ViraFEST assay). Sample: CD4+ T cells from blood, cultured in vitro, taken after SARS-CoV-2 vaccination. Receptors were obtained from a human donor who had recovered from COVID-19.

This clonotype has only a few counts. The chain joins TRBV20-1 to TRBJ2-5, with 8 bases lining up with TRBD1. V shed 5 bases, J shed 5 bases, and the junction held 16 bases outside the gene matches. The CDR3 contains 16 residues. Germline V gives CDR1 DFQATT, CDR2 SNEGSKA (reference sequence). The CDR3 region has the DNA TGCAGTGCTCCCGGACCTATCAGGGGGCGTAGGGAGACCCAGTACTTC. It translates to CSAPGPIRGRRETQYF.

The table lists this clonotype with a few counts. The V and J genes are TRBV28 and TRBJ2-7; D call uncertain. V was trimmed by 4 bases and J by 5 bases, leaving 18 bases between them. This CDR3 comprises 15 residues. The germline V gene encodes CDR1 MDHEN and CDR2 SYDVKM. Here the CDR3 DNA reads TGTGCCAGCAGTTGGCAGTACGGACGTCGGAACGAGCAGTACTTC. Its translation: CASSWQYGRRNEQYF.

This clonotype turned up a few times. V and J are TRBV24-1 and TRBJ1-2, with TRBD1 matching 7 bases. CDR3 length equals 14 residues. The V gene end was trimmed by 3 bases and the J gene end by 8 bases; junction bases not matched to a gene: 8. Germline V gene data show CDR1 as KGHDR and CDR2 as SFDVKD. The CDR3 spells CATSDPGGPRGYTF. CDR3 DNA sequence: TGTGCCACCAGTGATCCAGGGGGGCCTCGGGGCTACACCTTC.

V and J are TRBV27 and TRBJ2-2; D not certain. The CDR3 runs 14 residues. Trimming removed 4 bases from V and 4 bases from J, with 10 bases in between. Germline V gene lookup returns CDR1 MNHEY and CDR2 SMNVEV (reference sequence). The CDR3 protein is CASSWAFPTGELFF. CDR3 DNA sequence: TGTGCCAGCAGTTGGGCCTTCCCCACCGGGGAGCTGTTTTTT.

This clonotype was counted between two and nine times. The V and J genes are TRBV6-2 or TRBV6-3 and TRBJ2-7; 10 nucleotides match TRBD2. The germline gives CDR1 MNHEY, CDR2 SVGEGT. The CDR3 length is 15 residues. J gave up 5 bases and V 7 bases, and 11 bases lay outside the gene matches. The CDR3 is CASTYAAGGFHEQYF. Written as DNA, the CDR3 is TGTGCCAGCACCTACGCAGCGGGAGGGTTCCACGAGCAGTACTTC.

For the CDR3, the DNA is TGTGCCAGCAGTGCCCAGGCAGGCACAGATACGCAGTATTTT. Translated: CASSAQAGTDTQYF. This sequence joins TRBV6-1 and TRBJ2-3; D is undetermined. CDR3 length equals 14 residues. Germline loops: CDR1 MNHNS, CDR2 SASEGT. Trimming took 4 bases from V and 1 from J, leaving 9 bases between them.

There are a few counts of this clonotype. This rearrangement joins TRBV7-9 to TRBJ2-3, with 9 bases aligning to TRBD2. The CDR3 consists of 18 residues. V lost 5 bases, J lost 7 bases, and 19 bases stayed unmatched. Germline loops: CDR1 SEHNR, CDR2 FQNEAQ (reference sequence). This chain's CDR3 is CASSEPPRWREGDYTQYF. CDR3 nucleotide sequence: TGTGCCAGCAGCGAACCCCCGAGGTGGCGGGAGGGAGACTATACGCAGTATTTT. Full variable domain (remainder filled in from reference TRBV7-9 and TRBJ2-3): DTGVSQNPRHKITKRGQNVTFRCDPISEHNRLYWYRQTLGQGPEFLTYFQNEAQLEKSRLLSDRFSAERPKGSFSTLEIQRTEQGDSAMYLCASSEPPRWREGDYTQYFGPGTRLTVL.

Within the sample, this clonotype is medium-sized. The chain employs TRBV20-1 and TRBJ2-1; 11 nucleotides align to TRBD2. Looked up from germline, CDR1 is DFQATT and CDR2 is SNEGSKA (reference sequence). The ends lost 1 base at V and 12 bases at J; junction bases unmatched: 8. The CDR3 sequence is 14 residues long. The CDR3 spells CSARGLAGGSGQFF. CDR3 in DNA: TGCAGTGCTAGAGGGCTAGCGGGAGGTTCAGGGCAGTTCTTC.

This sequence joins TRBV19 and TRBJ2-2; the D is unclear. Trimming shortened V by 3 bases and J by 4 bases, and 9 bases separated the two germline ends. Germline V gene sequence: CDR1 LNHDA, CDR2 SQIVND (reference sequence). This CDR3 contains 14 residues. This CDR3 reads CASSIRVATGELFF. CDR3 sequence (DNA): TGTGCCAGTAGTATCCGGGTGGCCACCGGGGAGCTGTTTTTT.

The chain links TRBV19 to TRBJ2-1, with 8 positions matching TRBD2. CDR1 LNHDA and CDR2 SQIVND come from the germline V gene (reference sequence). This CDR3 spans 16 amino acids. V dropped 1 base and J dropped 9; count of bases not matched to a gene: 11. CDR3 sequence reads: CASSIVPGRDHGEQFF. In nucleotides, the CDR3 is TGTGCCAGTAGTATAGTTCCCGGGAGGGATCATGGTGAGCAGTTCTTC.

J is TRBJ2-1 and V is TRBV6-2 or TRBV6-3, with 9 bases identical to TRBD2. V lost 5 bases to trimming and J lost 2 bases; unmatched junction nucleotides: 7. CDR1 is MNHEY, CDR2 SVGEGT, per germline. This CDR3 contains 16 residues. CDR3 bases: TGTGCCAGCAGTCCCGGGACTAGCTGGGCCTACAATGAGCAGTTCTTC. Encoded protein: CASSPGTSWAYNEQFF.

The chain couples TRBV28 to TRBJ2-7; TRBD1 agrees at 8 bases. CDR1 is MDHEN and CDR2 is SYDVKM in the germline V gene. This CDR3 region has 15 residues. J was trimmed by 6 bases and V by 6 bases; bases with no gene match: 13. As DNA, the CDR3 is TGTGCCAGCAGAGAGGGGGGACAGGCCTTTCGCGAGCAGTACTTC. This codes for CASREGGQAFREQYF.

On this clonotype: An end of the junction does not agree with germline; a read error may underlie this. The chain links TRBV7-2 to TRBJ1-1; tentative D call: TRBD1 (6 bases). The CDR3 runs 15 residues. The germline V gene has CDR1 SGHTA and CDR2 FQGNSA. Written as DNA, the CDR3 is TGTGCCAACAGCTTAAGTTCGGGGGCAGGGACTGAAGCTTTCTTT. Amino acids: CANSLSSGAGTEAFF.

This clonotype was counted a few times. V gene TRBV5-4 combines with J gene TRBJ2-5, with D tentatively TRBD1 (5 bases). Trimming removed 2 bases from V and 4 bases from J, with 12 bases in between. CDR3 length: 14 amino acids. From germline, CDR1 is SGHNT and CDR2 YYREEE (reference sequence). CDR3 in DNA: TGTGCCAGCAGCTTTAGAAAAGGGGTAGAGACCCAGTACTTC. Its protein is CASSFRKGVETQYF. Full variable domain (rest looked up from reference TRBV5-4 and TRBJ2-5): ETGVTQSPTHLIKTRGQQVTLRCSSQSGHNTVSWYQQALGQGPQFIFQYYREEENGRGNFPPRFSGLQFPNYSSELNVNALELDDSALYLCASSFRKGVETQYFGPGTRLLVL.